This TCR beta chain was profiled in a study of read filtering for tumor transcriptome and immune sequencing. Study as a whole: RNA-seq yielded only about 75 to 1,400 TCR reads, IR-seq about 3.5 to 11 million. Whole-study findings and limits: Dropping single-read clonotypes raised IR-seq and RNA-seq shared-clonotype correlation.

The library was built from about 400 ng RNA with molecular barcoded adaptors for alpha/delta and beta/gamma chains. TCRdb passed the reads through MiXCR, listing each CDR3 protein once. The sample consists of about 90,000 distinct CDR3 sequences, 12% of them appearing once. Bone marrow was sampled from every patient at the time of active disease. This clonotype was counted ten times or more. The target antigen is unknown. V was trimmed by 5 bases and J by 6 bases, leaving 17 bases between them. The germline V gene encodes CDR1 SGHNT and CDR2 YENEEA. CDR3 length: 14 amino acids. This chain connects TRBV11-3 to TRBJ2-7; D remains ambiguous. The TCR was taken from a donor at least 40 years old with multiple myeloma. The sequenced sample was a population of CD138-negative cells sorted from bone marrow. For the CDR3, the DNA is TGTGCCAGCAGCCCCTCGTCAGCTCTTGGCGAGCAGTACTTC. Residues: CASSPSSALGEQYF.